A selection of T cell receptor beta chains follows, all from one sample in a study of identical twins. TCRdb itself ran the 5' RACE reads through MiXCR, one entry per CDR3 protein. The sample carries hundreds of thousands of distinct CDR3 sequences, 9% to 15% recorded once. The data were also submitted as part of a second study, on yellow fever vaccine responses in identical twins.

Sample: CD8+ T cells sorted from blood. The source of these receptors is a woman younger than 30 in good health. CDR3s include the opening cysteine and the closing phenylalanine or tryptophan. Each record gives: CDR3 DNA, CDR3 protein, CDR3 length, clone size, D gene, J gene, V gene. A D gene is named only where the DNA matches it firmly. A row's size may be missing; if present it is once, few, many or a size class.

DNA: TGTGCCAGCAGTTCTATAAGCAATCAGCCCCAGCATTTT; CDR3: CASSSISNQPQHF; length: 13; size: NA; D: NA; J: TRBJ1-5; V: TRBV12-3/TRBV12-4
DNA: TGCGCCAGCAGCTTGTCGGGAGCTAGTGGAGAGACCCAGTACTTC; CDR3: CASSLSGASGETQYF; length: 15; size: many; D: NA; J: TRBJ2-5; V: TRBV5-1
DNA: TGTGCCAGCAGTTGGGAGCTAGCGGCACACAATGAGCAGTTCTTC; CDR3: CASSWELAAHNEQFF; length: 15; size: NA; D: TRBD2; J: TRBJ2-1; V: TRBV6-5
DNA: TGTGCCAGCAGCACTGTTAGCTCCTACAATGAGCAGTTCTTC; CDR3: CASSTVSSYNEQFF; length: 14; size: once; D: NA; J: TRBJ2-1; V: TRBV11-2
DNA: TGCAGCGTTGAAGATAGGAAGGGACCAGCTAACTATGGCTACACCTTC; CDR3: CSVEDRKGPANYGYTF; length: 16; size: few; D: NA; J: TRBJ1-2; V: TRBV29-1
DNA: TGTGCCAGCAGCGTAGGCTCGGGGTATGAGCAGTTCTTC; CDR3: CASSVGSGYEQFF; length: 13; size: NA; D: NA; J: TRBJ2-1; V: TRBV9
DNA: TGCGCCAGCAGCTTGGATGATAAAAGTAAAAACATTCAGTACTTC; CDR3: CASSLDDKSKNIQYF; length: 15; size: many; D: NA; J: TRBJ2-4; V: TRBV5-1
DNA: TGTGCCAGCAGCCAAGGGACACTATACAATGAGCAGTTCTTC; CDR3: CASSQGTLYNEQFF; length: 14; size: few; D: NA; J: TRBJ2-1; V: TRBV4-2
DNA: TGTGCCAGCAGCTCGGGGAAGGGGAGCACTGAAGCTTTCTTT; CDR3: CASSSGKGSTEAFF; length: 14; size: few; D: NA; J: TRBJ1-1; V: TRBV7-9
DNA: TGTGCCAGCACACTAGCGGGACCTTACGAGCAGTACTTC; CDR3: CASTLAGPYEQYF; length: 13; size: NA; D: TRBD2; J: TRBJ2-7; V: TRBV2
DNA: TGTGCCAGCAGTCCCAGACTAGCTCTCGACGAGCAGTACTTC; CDR3: CASSPRLALDEQYF; length: 14; size: many; D: TRBD2; J: TRBJ2-7; V: TRBV12-3/TRBV12-4
DNA: TGTGCCAGCCTTAGCGGGGGGACCTACAATGAGCAGTTCTTC; CDR3: CASLSGGTYNEQFF; length: 14; size: NA; D: TRBD2; J: TRBJ2-1; V: TRBV7-9
DNA: TGTGCCAGCGAAAGGCAGGGAGGGACAGATACGCAGTATTTT; CDR3: CASERQGGTDTQYF; length: 14; size: NA; D: TRBD2; J: TRBJ2-3; V: TRBV2
DNA: TGTGCCACCAGCAGAGATCCCAGGACCCTCCCCGGGGAGCTGTTTTTT; CDR3: CATSRDPRTLPGELFF; length: 16; size: NA; D: NA; J: TRBJ2-2; V: TRBV15
DNA: TGTGCCATCAGTGATGGGGGGCTCGGGGTAGCGGGAGTTGCCTACAATGAGCAGTTCTTC; CDR3: CAISDGGLGVAGVAYNEQFF; length: 20; size: NA; D: TRBD2; J: TRBJ2-1; V: TRBV10-3
DNA: TGTGCCAGCAGTGCCACTCAAAGCGGGGGATCCTACAATGAGCAGTTCTTC; CDR3: CASSATQSGGSYNEQFF; length: 17; size: NA; D: TRBD2; J: TRBJ2-1; V: TRBV12-3/TRBV12-4
DNA: TGTGCCAGCAGCTTGACATCTAAACAGCCCCAGCATTTT; CDR3: CASSLTSKQPQHF; length: 13; size: NA; D: NA; J: TRBJ1-5; V: TRBV7-9
DNA: TGTGCCACCAGTGATCACGTTGAGCAGTTCTTC; CDR3: CATSDHVEQFF; length: 11; size: few; D: NA; J: TRBJ2-1; V: TRBV24-1
DNA: TGTGCCAGCAGTGAAGAGGGGCAGAGTGGCACTGAAGCTTTCTTT; CDR3: CASSEEGQSGTEAFF; length: 15; size: few; D: NA; J: TRBJ1-1; V: TRBV2
DNA: TGCGCCAGCAGCTTGGATGGGTTACAGACAATCTCTGGGGCCAACGTCCTGACTTTC; CDR3: CASSLDGLQTISGANVLTF; length: 19; size: few; D: NA; J: TRBJ2-6; V: TRBV5-1
DNA: TGTGCCAGCAGCTCCTCCTTGGGCAGGGGGCTCGGTCAGCCCCAGCATTTT; CDR3: CASSSSLGRGLGQPQHF; length: 17; size: few; D: TRBD1; J: TRBJ1-5; V: TRBV7-9
DNA: TGTGCCAGCATCCGCCGAACAGCGGCCTACAATGAGCAGTTCTTC; CDR3: CASIRRTAAYNEQFF; length: 15; size: NA; D: NA; J: TRBJ2-1; V: TRBV6-2/TRBV6-3
DNA: TGTGCCACCAGTGATTTGCCCGGGGATGAGCAGTTCTTC; CDR3: CATSDLPGDEQFF; length: 13; size: few; D: NA; J: TRBJ2-1; V: TRBV24-1
DNA: TGTGCCAGCAGCTTGTGGGACAGGGCAGGTGAGACCCAGTACTTC; CDR3: CASSLWDRAGETQYF; length: 15; size: NA; D: TRBD1; J: TRBJ2-5; V: TRBV5-4
DNA: TGTGCCAGCAGCCAGGGGACCATTCCGCCCTTC; CDR3: CASSQGTIPPF; length: 11; size: many; D: NA; J: TRBJ2-7; V: TRBV3-1
DNA: TGTGCCAGCAGTTTGACAGGGGGTTTTTACGATGAGCAGTTCTTC; CDR3: CASSLTGGFYDEQFF; length: 15; size: many; D: TRBD1; J: TRBJ2-1; V: TRBV12-3/TRBV12-4
DNA: TGTGCCATCGGAGTGGGGAGGTGGACTGAAGCTTTCTTT; CDR3: CAIGVGRWTEAFF; length: 13; size: many; D: NA; J: TRBJ1-1; V: TRBV10-3
DNA: TGTGCCAGCAGCTTAGATCTGGGAGCGGGAGACTACCCCTACGAGCAGTACTTC; CDR3: CASSLDLGAGDYPYEQYF; length: 18; size: NA; D: TRBD2; J: TRBJ2-7; V: TRBV11-2
DNA: TGTGCCAGCAGCCCGGTAGCGGGAGGTGTCTACGAGCAGTACTTC; CDR3: CASSPVAGGVYEQYF; length: 15; size: NA; D: TRBD2; J: TRBJ2-7; V: TRBV4-2
DNA: TGTGCCACCAGCACCGGACCGGGGGGGCAGTACTTC; CDR3: CATSTGPGGQYF; length: 12; size: NA; D: TRBD2; J: TRBJ2-7; V: TRBV15
DNA: TGCAGTGCTAGCGGGTGGCCTTGGTACAATGAGCAGTTCTTT; CDR3: CSASGWPWYNEQFF; length: 14; size: NA; D: NA; J: TRBJ2-1; V: TRBV20-1
DNA: TGTGCCAGCAGTTACGCGGGATCCTACGAGCAGTACTTC; CDR3: CASSYAGSYEQYF; length: 13; size: few; D: NA; J: TRBJ2-7; V: TRBV27
DNA: TGTGCCAGCAGCTTAGACAAAGCTAGCGGGATTGTCAAAAACATTCAGTACTTC; CDR3: CASSLDKASGIVKNIQYF; length: 18; size: NA; D: TRBD2; J: TRBJ2-4; V: TRBV13
DNA: TGTGCCAGCACGTGGACAGGGGACACCGGGGAGCTGTTTTTT; CDR3: CASTWTGDTGELFF; length: 14; size: many; D: TRBD1; J: TRBJ2-2; V: TRBV27
DNA: TGCGCCAGCAGCTACGGGACAGCACCCAGACTTTGGGTGAACACTGAAGCTTTCTTT; CDR3: CASSYGTAPRLWVNTEAFF; length: 19; size: NA; D: TRBD1; J: TRBJ1-1; V: TRBV5-1
DNA: TGTGCCACCAGCAGCCCGGGACTGTCGACCGATGAGCAGTTCTTC; CDR3: CATSSPGLSTDEQFF; length: 15; size: few; D: NA; J: TRBJ2-1; V: TRBV15
DNA: TGTGCCACCAGTGACCCTCTAGCGGGAGGCTCCTACAATGAGCAGTTCTTC; CDR3: CATSDPLAGGSYNEQFF; length: 17; size: few; D: TRBD2; J: TRBJ2-1; V: TRBV24-1
DNA: TGTGCCAGCAGCTTAAGCGGGAGGATCTCCTACAATGAGCAGTTCTTC; CDR3: CASSLSGRISYNEQFF; length: 16; size: few; D: TRBD2; J: TRBJ2-1; V: TRBV7-9
DNA: TGTGCCAGCAGCCGAGACGGGACCCATTACGAGCAGTACTTC; CDR3: CASSRDGTHYEQYF; length: 14; size: few; D: NA; J: TRBJ2-7; V: TRBV7-9
DNA: TGTGCCAGCAACCAAGGTGGCCCCTACAATGAGCAGTTCTTC; CDR3: CASNQGGPYNEQFF; length: 14; size: NA; D: NA; J: TRBJ2-1; V: TRBV5-5
DNA: TGCGCCAGCAGCTTGGATACCAGGCCCGATGAGCAGTTCTTC; CDR3: CASSLDTRPDEQFF; length: 14; size: few; D: NA; J: TRBJ2-1; V: TRBV5-1
DNA: TGTGCCAGCAGCTTGGGGATGGGGAACACTGAAGCTTTCTTT; CDR3: CASSLGMGNTEAFF; length: 14; size: few; D: NA; J: TRBJ1-1; V: TRBV5-8
DNA: TGTGCCAGCTCACCAACGGGGGGCGCGGTTGGCTACACCTTC; CDR3: CASSPTGGAVGYTF; length: 14; size: NA; D: NA; J: TRBJ1-2; V: TRBV18
DNA: TGTGCCAGCAGTTTATCGAGCACAGACTATGGCTACACCTTC; CDR3: CASSLSSTDYGYTF; length: 14; size: NA; D: NA; J: TRBJ1-2; V: TRBV27
DNA: TGTGCCAGCAGCTCCGCGGACAGGGGGCGACAAGAGACCCAGTACTTC; CDR3: CASSSADRGRQETQYF; length: 16; size: NA; D: TRBD1; J: TRBJ2-5; V: TRBV5-8
DNA: TGTGCCAGCAGCTTAGAGCTAGCGGGGGGCGGGGAGACCCAGTACTTC; CDR3: CASSLELAGGGETQYF; length: 16; size: few; D: TRBD2; J: TRBJ2-5; V: TRBV11-2
DNA: TGTGCCAGCAGCTTGGAAGACAGAAAATACAATGAGCAGTTCTTC; CDR3: CASSLEDRKYNEQFF; length: 15; size: few; D: NA; J: TRBJ2-1; V: TRBV5-5
DNA: TGCAGCGTTGCCGGTGGGGACGGGACTGGCGAGGACGAGCAGTACTTC; CDR3: CSVAGGDGTGEDEQYF; length: 16; size: many; D: NA; J: TRBJ2-7; V: TRBV29-1
DNA: TGTGCCAGCAGCTATGGGACTAGCGGGATGTACGAGCAGTACTTC; CDR3: CASSYGTSGMYEQYF; length: 15; size: NA; D: TRBD2; J: TRBJ2-7; V: TRBV7-6
DNA: TGTGCCAGCAGCTCGGGACAGGGGGGTAATGAGCAGTTCTTC; CDR3: CASSSGQGGNEQFF; length: 14; size: many; D: TRBD1; J: TRBJ2-1; V: TRBV9
DNA: TGCGCCAGCAGCTTGGATCCAGGGATCGACGAGCAGTACTTC; CDR3: CASSLDPGIDEQYF; length: 14; size: many; D: NA; J: TRBJ2-7; V: TRBV5-1
DNA: TGTGCCTGTCAGGGTGGGGGGGAGCTGTTTTTT; CDR3: CACQGGGELFF; length: 11; size: NA; D: NA; J: TRBJ2-2; V: TRBV6-5
DNA: TGTGCCAGCAGCCCGCCCGCGGGGAACACTGAAGCTTTCTTT; CDR3: CASSPPAGNTEAFF; length: 14; size: NA; D: NA; J: TRBJ1-1; V: TRBV7-9